A single sample is the source of the 8 T cell receptor beta chains below, sequenced in a study of blood T cell repertoires in COVID-19. The data were produced by immunoSEQ multiplex PCR, yet TCRdb's version contains in-frame clones alone and is incomplete. Among about 55,000 clones, around 85% were seen once, and the ten largest hold roughly 15%. The sequencing sample was made of peripheral blood. These receptors were collected from a human donor in a cohort sampled during active COVID-19.

This chain joins TRBV7-2 and TRBJ2-3; no definite D call. The ends were cut back, 5 bases at V and 3 bases at J, with 12 bases in the middle. Per the germline V gene, CDR1 is SGHTA and CDR2 is FQGNSA. The CDR3 covers 14 residues. The CDR3: CASSRRSRTDTQYF. The DNA for the CDR3 is TGTGCCAGCAGCCGGCGGAGTCGGACAGATACGCAGTATTTT.

The V gene is TRBV7-9, the J gene TRBJ1-3; D might be TRBD1 (5 bases). V lost 5 bases and J lost 2, with 10 bases in between. Germline lookup yields CDR1 SEHNR and CDR2 FQNEAQ (reference sequence). The CDR3 covers 14 residues. CDR3: CASSPDSAGNTIYF. CDR3 in DNA: TGTGCCAGCAGCCCAGACAGCGCTGGAAACACCATATATTTT.

The V and J genes are TRBV19 and TRBJ2-6; D perhaps matches TRBD2 (6 bases). V gave up 5 bases and J gave up 0 bases, with 29 bases separating them. Germline V gene lookup returns CDR1 LNHDA and CDR2 SQIVND (reference sequence). This CDR3 region has 22 residues. Written as DNA, the CDR3 is TGTGCCAGTAGTCTCCAGGGACCCCCCGCGGGGCTTTTCCGCTCTGGGGCCAACGTCCTGACTTTC. Translating it yields CASSLQGPPAGLFRSGANVLTF.

This chain connects TRBV27 to TRBJ2-2, with D perhaps matching TRBD2 (5 bases). This CDR3 has 14 amino acids. Per the germline V gene, CDR1 is MNHEY and CDR2 is SMNVEV (reference sequence). The V gene lost 4 bases and the J gene lost 8 bases, with 14 bases spanning the gap. The CDR3 is CASSSTSGPGELFF. The DNA for the CDR3 is TGTGCCAGCAGTTCCACTAGTGGCCCGGGGGAGCTGTTTTTT.

The chain couples TRBV27 to TRBJ1-5, with D possibly matching TRBD1 (5 bases). Per germline, CDR1 MNHEY and CDR2 SMNVEV (reference sequence). This CDR3 has 13 residues. Trimming left V 2 bases short and J 7 bases short, with 9 bases between. The CDR3 reads CASSLGARQPQHF. The CDR3 bases are TGTGCCAGCAGTTTAGGGGCGCGGCAGCCCCAGCATTTT.

The chain uses TRBV6-1 and TRBJ2-7; D uncertain. The CDR3 extends over 14 amino acids. Trimming pared 2 bases from V and 1 base from J, leaving 9 bases between. Per germline, CDR1 MNHNS and CDR2 SASEGT. This CDR3 is CASSELNISYEQYF. The CDR3 nucleotides are TGTGCCAGCAGTGAATTAAACATTTCCTACGAGCAGTACTTC.

The rearrangement uses TRBV6-2 or TRBV6-3 and TRBJ2-3, with 7 bases lining up with TRBD1. The CDR3 consists of 19 residues. Germline CDR1 reads MNHEY; CDR2 reads SVGEGT. Trimming cost V 4 bases and J 4 bases; bases outside gene matches: 20. CDR3: CASSSYDRDDPLWADTQYF. CDR3 nucleotides: TGTGCCAGCAGTTCATACGACAGGGACGATCCCCTTTGGGCAGATACGCAGTATTTT.

V is TRBV28 and J is TRBJ1-4; tentatively, D is TRBD1 (6 bases). There are 15 residues in the CDR3. Germline values: CDR1 MDHEN, CDR2 SYDVKM. V was shortened by 6 bases and J by 6 bases, with 17 bases between the two germline ends. The CDR3 bases are TGTGCCAGCAGAGGACGGGGGGCGGAATATGAAAAACTGTTTTTT. Protein sequence: CASRGRGAEYEKLFF.